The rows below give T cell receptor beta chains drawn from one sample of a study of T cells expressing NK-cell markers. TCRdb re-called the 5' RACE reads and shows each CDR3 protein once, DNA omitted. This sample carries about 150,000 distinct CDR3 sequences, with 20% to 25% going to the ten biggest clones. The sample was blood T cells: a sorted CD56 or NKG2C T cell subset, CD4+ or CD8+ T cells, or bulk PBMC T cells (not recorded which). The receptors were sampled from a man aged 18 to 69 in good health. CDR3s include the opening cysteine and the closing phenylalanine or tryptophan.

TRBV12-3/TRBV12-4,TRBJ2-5,CASTDRGETQYF
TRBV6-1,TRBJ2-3,CASSETGGSLDTQYF
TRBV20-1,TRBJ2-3,CSVHSEDRTDTQYF
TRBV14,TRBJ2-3,CASSPESTDTQYF
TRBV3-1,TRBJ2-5,CASSQLSSGGDETQYF
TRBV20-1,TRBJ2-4,CSAPQGNIQYF
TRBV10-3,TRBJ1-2,CAISEVFLVRERKYGYTF
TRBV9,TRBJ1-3,CASSAPGTGGNTIYF
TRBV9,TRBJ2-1,CASSPRPRGPVFDEQFF
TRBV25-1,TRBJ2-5,CASSEIETQYF
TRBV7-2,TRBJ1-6,CASSFEVYPGGDSPLHF
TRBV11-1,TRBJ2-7,CASSLALSGIGANYEQYF
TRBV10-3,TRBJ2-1,CATQQLAGDDNEQFF
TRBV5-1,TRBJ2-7,CASIGEGAGEQYF
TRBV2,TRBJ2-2,CASSEIGTGYDTGELFF
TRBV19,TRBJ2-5,CASSIGSGGVGETQYF
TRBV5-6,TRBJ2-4,CASRGRTGGITKNIQYF
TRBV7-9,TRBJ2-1,CASSSGGAYNEQFF
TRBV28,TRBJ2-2,CASISSGHPPRGLFF
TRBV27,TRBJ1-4,CASSLQGPYEKLFF
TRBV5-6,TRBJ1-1,CASSLGPIAFF
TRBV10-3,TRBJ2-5,CAISTGTRIQETQYF
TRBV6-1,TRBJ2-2,CASSEFVGSGELFF
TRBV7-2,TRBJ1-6,CASSFGQGPYNSPLHF
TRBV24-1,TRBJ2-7,CATSNAGTGSEQYF
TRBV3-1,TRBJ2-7,CASSQEPQRHYEQYF
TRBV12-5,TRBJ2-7,CASGLGKGPSYEQYF
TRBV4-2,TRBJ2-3,CASSQTWRGGPRAATDTQYF
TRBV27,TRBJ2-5,CASSSTSGGARGTQYF
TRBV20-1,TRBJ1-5,CSARDRFDNYPNQPQHF